This T cell receptor beta chain was sequenced during a study of Ad26.COV2.S vaccination and SARS-CoV-2 variants. Study-level background: Sample donor was a member of the COV1001 Ad26.COV2.S trial arm. Into the muscle, Ad26.COV2.S was dosed once or twice, 56 days apart.

The V and J ends lost 5 bases and 7 bases, in that order; junction bases with no gene match: 9. The CDR3 length is 16 residues. Germline V gene data show CDR1 as SEHNR and CDR2 as FQNEAQ (reference sequence). Some clones are missing from TCRdb's copy, which holds only in-frame ones; the method was immunoSEQ multiplex PCR. The sample lists approximately 420,000 clones, roughly nine tenths occurring once. Treatment indicated: roughly 19 received Ad26.COV2.S at low or high dose, single or two shots; 5 received placebo; per-sample allocation not given. The investigators took samples on day 63 after the first vaccine or placebo injection.

This receptor was obtained from a person aged 18-60 years who received the Ad26.COV2.S COVID-19 vaccine or a placebo. V usage is TRBV7-9 and J usage is TRBJ2-1; 12 bases align to TRBD2. The source material was peripheral blood, sampled in a trial of Ad26.COV2.S vaccine versus placebo. The CDR3 region has the DNA TGTGCCAGCAGCGTAAAACTAGCGGGGGGAATTAATGAGCAGTTCTTC. It specifies CASSVKLAGGINEQFF. The full variable domain, its missing parts supplied by reference TRBV7-9 and TRBJ2-1, is DTGVSQNPRHKITKRGQNVTFRCDPISEHNRLYWYRQTLGQGPEFLTYFQNEAQLEKSRLLSDRFSAERPKGSFSTLEIQRTEQGDSAMYLCASSVKLAGGINEQFFGPGTRLTVL.